This T cell receptor beta chain was recovered during a study of T cells after yellow fever vaccination. Study at large: Low-cell-number fractions underwent preparation using SMART-Seq v4 Ultra Low Input. Overall study results and limits: Abundant bulk-population clonotypes could contaminate the FACS-sorted repertoires. Although most clonotypes did not, a small share appeared in both CD4 and CD8 compartments. Detected again after the booster were most primary-vaccination clones, at 96% CD4 and approximately 87% CD8.

Germline V gene data show CDR1 as SQVTM and CDR2 as ANQGSEA. Trimming left V 3 bases short and J 3 bases short, with 16 bases between. This CDR3 is built from 15 residues. Concerning this clonotype itself: What it recognizes is unknown.

TCRdb re-analysed the 5' RACE reads in MiXCR, keeping a single row per CDR3 protein. The sample has 500,000 to 650,000 distinct CDR3 sequences, about 12% seen once. This specimen was PBMCs, taken on the day of the yellow fever booster vaccination. The chain has TRBV29-1 and TRBJ2-3, with D unresolved. The source of this sequence is a man in his thirties or forties who received the YFV17D yellow fever vaccine. The CDR3 DNA reads as TGCAGCGTTGAGCAGATTAGTTCACCTACAGATACGCAGTATTTT. Residues: CSVEQISSPTDTQYF.